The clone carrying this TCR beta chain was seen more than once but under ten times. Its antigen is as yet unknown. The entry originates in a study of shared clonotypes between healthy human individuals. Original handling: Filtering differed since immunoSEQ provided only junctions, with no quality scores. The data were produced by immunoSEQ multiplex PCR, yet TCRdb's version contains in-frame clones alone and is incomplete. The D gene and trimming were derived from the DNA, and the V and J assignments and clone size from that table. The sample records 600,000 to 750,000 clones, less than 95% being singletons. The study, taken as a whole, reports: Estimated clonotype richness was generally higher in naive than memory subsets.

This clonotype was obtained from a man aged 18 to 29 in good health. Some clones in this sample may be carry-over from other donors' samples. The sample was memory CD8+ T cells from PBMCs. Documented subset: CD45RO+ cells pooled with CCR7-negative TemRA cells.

The CDR3 protein is CASSLDRGTEAFF. CDR3 DNA: TGTGCCAGCAGCTTGGACAGGGGTACTGAAGCTTTCTTT. The chain uses TRBV5-4 and TRBJ1-1; TRBD1 matches at 7 bases. Trimming cost V 0 bases and J 5 bases; bases outside gene matches: 1. In germline, CDR1 is SGHNT, CDR2 YYREEE (reference sequence). The CDR3 runs to 13 residues.